Included here is one T cell receptor (beta chain) sequence, with context. As yet, its antigen is unknown. MiXCR, applied by TCRdb to the reads, yields one record per CDR3 protein. The repertoire holds tens of thousands of distinct CDR3 sequences, roughly 20% seen once, with 26% in the top ten. The CDR3 runs 16 residues. Trimming removed 5 bases from V and 7 bases from J; junction bases left unmatched: 17. CDR1 and CDR2 (germline): SGHVS, FQNEAQ. This record comes from a study of T cell repertoires in cytomegalovirus infection. Study results and caveats: Dominating the ex vivo response were TCR beta clonotypes that were CMV-specific and HLA-C-restricted. Cumulative public TCR beta family frequency identified carriers of CMV plus the relevant HLA.

This clonotype was sampled from a human donor in good health (CMV status not recorded). Some clones in this sample may be carry-over from other donors' samples. The sequencing here drew on CD8+ T cells from cultured PBMCs, taken from culture after CMV antigen stimulation. The J gene is TRBJ2-7, the V gene TRBV7-8; 7 bases are a match to TRBD2. CDR3 residues: CASSASDYGRFYEQYF. In DNA, the CDR3 is TGTGCCAGCAGCGCCTCCGACTACGGGAGGTTTTATGAGCAGTACTTC.